This TCR beta chain was recorded in a study of radiation and T cells in renal cell carcinoma. Study-wide findings and caveats: Without pretreatment biopsies, baseline tumor clonotype presence was undetermined.

Profiling relied on immunoSEQ multiplex PCR, and the TCRdb table lists in-frame clones only, not all of them. The sample shows just under 80,000 clones, 65% to 90% of them seen only once. There are many counts of this clone. The target antigen is unknown. The junction had 3 bases not matched to a gene; V was cut back by 6 bases and J by 5 bases. The CDR3 loop spans 13 amino acids. Germline V gene sequence: CDR1 LNHDA, CDR2 SQIVND (reference sequence). Time point: blood 2 weeks post-SBRT. Sample treatment: 15 Gy SBRT to primary tumor, nephrectomy 4 weeks later. This chain joins TRBV19 and TRBJ1-1; 10 bases fit TRBD1. The TCR originated in a woman aged 50 to 60 with renal cell carcinoma. Source: blood, taken from a patient whose treatment included radiotherapy and nephrectomy. CDR3 DNA sequence: TGTGCCAGTAGGAGGACAGGGGGTACTGAAGCTTTCTTT. It translates to CASRRTGGTEAFF.